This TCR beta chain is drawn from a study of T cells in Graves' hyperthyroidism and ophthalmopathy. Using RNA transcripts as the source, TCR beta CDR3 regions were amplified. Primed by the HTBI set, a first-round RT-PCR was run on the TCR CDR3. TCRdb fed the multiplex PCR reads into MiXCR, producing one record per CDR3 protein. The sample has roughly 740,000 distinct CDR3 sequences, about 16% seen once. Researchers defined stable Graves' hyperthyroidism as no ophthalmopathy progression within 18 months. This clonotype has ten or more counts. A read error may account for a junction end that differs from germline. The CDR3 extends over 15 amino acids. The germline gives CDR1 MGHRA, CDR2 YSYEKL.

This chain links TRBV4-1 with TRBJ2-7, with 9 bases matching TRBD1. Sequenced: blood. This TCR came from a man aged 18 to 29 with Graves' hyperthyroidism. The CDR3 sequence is CASSQAGTGSYEQYF. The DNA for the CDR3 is TGTGCCAGCAGCCAAGCCGGGACAGGGTCCTACGAGCAGTACTTC.